A selection of T cell receptor beta chains follows, all from one sample in a study of shared clonotypes between healthy human individuals. Profiling relied on immunoSEQ multiplex PCR, and the TCRdb table lists in-frame clones only, not all of them. In the table there are around 240,000 clones, over 50% of which are singletons. What was sequenced was memory CD4+ T cells sorted from blood. Receptors originate from a man aged 25 to 40 in good health. CDR3s include the opening cysteine and the closing phenylalanine or tryptophan. Fields, in order: clone size, V gene, D gene, J gene, CDR3 length, CDR3 protein, CDR3 DNA. A D gene is named only where the DNA matches it firmly. The size of a clone is reported for some rows only, either as once, few or many, or as a class for expanded clones.

>-|TRBV5-6|-|TRBJ2-1|12
CASSLSGIEQFF
TGTGCCAGCAGCTTGTCCGGGATTGAGCAGTTCTTC
>-|TRBV23-1|TRBD1|TRBJ2-7|16
CASSQFRVGGPYEQYF
TGCGCCAGCAGTCAATTCCGGGTAGGGGGCCCCTACGAGCAGTACTTC
>-|TRBV19|-|TRBJ1-2|13
CASSETANYGYTF
TGTGCCAGTAGTGAGACAGCCAACTATGGCTACACCTTC
>-|TRBV9|-|TRBJ1-2|15
CASSVDQGFDYGYTF
TGTGCCAGCAGCGTAGATCAGGGATTTGACTATGGCTACACCTTC
>-|TRBV10-3|TRBD1|TRBJ2-5|16
CATDTTTGGLSETQYF
TGTGCCACCGACACGACGACAGGGGGATTATCAGAGACCCAGTACTTC
>-|TRBV28|TRBD2|TRBJ2-7|14
CASRAPGLLYEQYF
TGTGCCAGCAGAGCGCCGGGACTACTTTACGAGCAGTACTTC
>-|TRBV7-6|TRBD1|TRBJ2-5|17
CASSLVGGTGGGETQYF
TGTGCCAGCAGCTTAGTAGGAGGGACAGGGGGCGGGGAGACCCAGTACTTC
>-|TRBV28|-|TRBJ2-7|14
CASSLRQVRYEQYF
TGTGCCAGCAGTTTACGTCAGGTTCGCTACGAGCAGTACTTC
>few|TRBV7-9|-|TRBJ2-7|14
CASSLAGRTYEQYF
TGTGCCAGCAGCTTAGCTGGCAGAACCTACGAGCAGTACTTC
>-|TRBV7-2|TRBD1|TRBJ1-5|14
CASSLDRGSQPQHF
TGTGCCAGCAGCTTAGACAGGGGGAGCCAGCCCCAGCATTTT
>few|TRBV11-2|-|TRBJ2-1|15
CASSLDPGPQREQFF
TGTGCCAGCAGCTTAGACCCAGGCCCCCAAAGGGAGCAGTTCTTC
>-|TRBV5-4|TRBD2|TRBJ2-5|18
CASSWGLAGGSWGETQYF
TGTGCCAGCAGCTGGGGACTAGCGGGAGGATCGTGGGGAGAGACCCAGTACTTC
>-|TRBV10-1|-|TRBJ1-2|13
CARKTGRYYGYTF
TGCGCCAGAAAAACCGGGAGGTACTATGGCTACACCTTC
>-|TRBV5-4|-|TRBJ2-3|13
CASSQERTDTQYF
TGTGCCAGCAGCCAGGAACGCACAGATACGCAGTATTTT
>-|TRBV27|-|TRBJ2-1|11
CASSSYDEQFF
TGTGCCAGCAGTTCGTACGATGAGCAGTTCTTC
>-|TRBV19|-|TRBJ1-3|14
CASLPGGTGNTIYF
TGTGCCAGTCTCCCCGGGGGTACTGGAAACACCATATATTTT
>-|TRBV28|TRBD2|TRBJ2-5|15
CASSLASGGQETQYF
TGTGCCAGCAGTTTAGCCAGCGGGGGTCAAGAGACCCAGTACTTC
>-|TRBV5-4|-|TRBJ2-4|13
CASSSDRKPLQYF
TGTGCCAGCAGCTCCGACCGCAAACCCTTACAGTACTTC
>-|TRBV5-1|TRBD1|TRBJ2-3|15
CASSRDRGRTDTQYF
TGCGCCAGCAGCCGGGACAGGGGGCGGACAGATACGCAGTATTTT
>many|TRBV27|-|TRBJ2-2|16
CASSFGGPGSTGELFF
TGTGCCAGCAGCTTCGGCGGCCCAGGGTCCACCGGGGAGCTGTTTTTT
>-|TRBV19|TRBD1|TRBJ2-5|14
CASSLDRGAGTQYF
TGTGCCAGTAGTCTTGACAGGGGAGCGGGGACCCAGTACTTC
>-|TRBV5-4|TRBD2|TRBJ2-7|17
CASSLTSGSLLVYEQYF
TGTGCCAGCAGCTTGACTAGCGGGAGTCTCTTAGTTTACGAGCAGTACTTC
>-|TRBV7-9|-|TRBJ2-5|15
CASSSFILSGETQYF
TGTGCCAGCAGCTCATTCATACTCTCTGGGGAGACCCAGTACTTC
>-|TRBV28|-|TRBJ2-7|14
CASSLTVIPYEQYF
TGTGCCAGCAGTTTGACGGTCATCCCCTACGAGCAGTACTTC
>-|TRBV5-1|-|TRBJ1-4|15
CASSLTGADNEKLFF
TGCGCCAGCAGCTTGACAGGCGCCGATAATGAAAAACTGTTTTTT
>few|TRBV29-1|TRBD2|TRBJ2-7|15
CSVIRNSGRSYEQYF
TGCAGCGTGATACGAAATAGCGGGAGATCCTACGAGCAGTACTTC
>-|TRBV10-2|-|TRBJ2-6|15
CASSEDFSGANVLTF
TGCGCCAGCAGTGAGGATTTCTCTGGGGCCAACGTCCTGACTTTC
>-|TRBV11-1|-|TRBJ2-2|16
CASSKSVHANTGELFF
TGTGCCAGCAGCAAAAGCGTCCACGCGAACACCGGGGAGCTGTTTTTT
>once|TRBV4-3|TRBD2|TRBJ2-3|16
CASSQGSGGPGDTQYF
TGCGCCAGCAGCCAAGGCTCGGGAGGCCCGGGAGATACGCAGTATTTT
>-|TRBV11-2|-|TRBJ1-1|14
CASQKGDWNTEAFF
TGTGCCAGCCAAAAAGGGGATTGGAACACTGAAGCTTTCTTT
>-|TRBV2|-|TRBJ2-3|14
CASFGGSFTDTQYF
TGTGCCAGCTTTGGGGGCTCTTTCACAGATACGCAGTATTTT
>-|TRBV5-8|-|TRBJ2-4|14
CASSFRVAKNIQYF
TGTGCCAGCAGCTTTCGAGTAGCCAAAAACATTCAGTACTTC
>few|TRBV4-1|TRBD2|TRBJ2-3|16
CASSQGLAVNTDTQYF
TGCGCCAGCAGCCAAGGACTAGCGGTAAACACAGATACGCAGTATTTT
>few|TRBV5-1|-|TRBJ1-2|15
CASSLALTGNGGYTF
TGCGCCAGCAGCTTGGCCCTAACAGGAAATGGCGGCTACACCTTC
>-|TRBV7-2|TRBD2|TRBJ2-2|18
CASSLGRTSGANTGELFF
TGTGCCAGCAGCTTAGGGAGGACTAGCGGGGCGAACACCGGGGAGCTGTTTTTT
>many|TRBV23-1|-|TRBJ1-2|15
CARDLKTWVDYGYTF
TGCGCCAGAGACCTCAAAACGTGGGTGGACTATGGCTACACCTTC
>few|TRBV27|-|TRBJ2-7|14
CASSSRLVQYEQYF
TGTGCCAGCAGCAGCCGACTAGTCCAGTACGAGCAGTACTTC
>-|TRBV7-6|-|TRBJ1-5|13
CASSFGSNQPQHF
TGTGCCAGCAGCTTCGGTAGCAATCAGCCCCAGCATTTT
>-|TRBV7-2|TRBD1|TRBJ2-3|17
CASMRGLPTKLTDTQYF
TGTGCCAGCATGAGGGGGCTCCCTACGAAACTCACAGATACGCAGTATTTT
>-|TRBV5-1|-|TRBJ1-2|13
CASSLSDYYGYTF
TGCGCCAGCAGCTTGTCAGACTACTATGGCTACACCTTC
>-|TRBV19|-|TRBJ1-3|15
CASCVGGFAGNTIYF
TGTGCCAGTTGTGTTGGTGGGTTCGCTGGAAACACCATATATTTT
>-|TRBV28|-|TRBJ1-2|12
CASDDRYYGYTF
TGTGCCAGCGATGACAGGTATTATGGCTACACCTTC
>-|TRBV29-1|-|TRBJ1-1|14
CSVEGTGRGIEAFF
TGCAGCGTTGAGGGGACCGGGAGGGGGATTGAAGCTTTCTTT
>-|TRBV6-5|-|TRBJ2-7|11
CASTHSYEQYF
TGTGCCAGCACGCACTCCTACGAGCAGTACTTC
>-|TRBV28|-|TRBJ1-2|13
CASSLLTGVGYTF
TGTGCCAGCAGTTTATTGACTGGGGTTGGCTACACCTTC
>-|TRBV19|-|TRBJ1-2|15
CASSSTGTPNYGYTF
TGTGCCAGTAGCTCAACAGGTACTCCTAACTATGGCTACACCTTC
>-|TRBV28|TRBD2|TRBJ2-5|14
CASSSWGGVETQYF
TGTGCCAGCAGTTCCTGGGGAGGGGTGGAGACCCAGTACTTC
>-|TRBV10-3|-|TRBJ1-1|12
CAISEAGAEAFF
TGTGCCATCAGTGAAGCCGGGGCTGAAGCTTTCTTT
>-|TRBV28|-|TRBJ1-2|16
CASNGSGRLANYGYTF
TGTGCCAGCAATGGTTCGGGGCGCCTAGCTAACTATGGCTACACCTTC
>-|TRBV7-2|TRBD2|TRBJ2-7|18
CASSLVVASGYNDYEQYF
TGTGCCAGCAGCTTAGTTGTTGCTAGCGGGTACAATGATTACGAGCAGTACTTC
>-|TRBV5-4|TRBD2|TRBJ2-1|14
CASSLAAGANEQFF
TGTGCCAGCAGCTTAGCGGCGGGAGCTAATGAGCAGTTCTTC